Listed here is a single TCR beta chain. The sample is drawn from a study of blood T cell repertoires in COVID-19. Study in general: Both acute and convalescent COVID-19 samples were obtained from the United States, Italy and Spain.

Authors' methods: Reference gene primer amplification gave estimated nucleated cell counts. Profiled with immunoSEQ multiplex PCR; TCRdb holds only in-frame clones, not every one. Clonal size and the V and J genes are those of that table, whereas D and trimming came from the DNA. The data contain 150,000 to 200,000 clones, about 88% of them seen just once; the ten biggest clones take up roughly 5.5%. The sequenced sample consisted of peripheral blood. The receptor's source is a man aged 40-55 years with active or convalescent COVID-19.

CDR3: CASSYVGEQFF. The CDR3 coding sequence is TGTGCCAGCAGTTACGTCGGTGAGCAGTTCTTC. The chain employs TRBV6-2 or TRBV6-3 and TRBJ2-1; D is unresolved. Germline V gene sequence: CDR1 MNHEY, CDR2 SVGEGT. Trimming removed 2 bases from V and 9 bases from J, with 5 bases in between. The CDR3 consists of 11 residues.